Listed below are T cell receptor beta chains from one sample, sequenced in a study of blood T cells in healthy people across ages. TCRdb re-analysed the 5' RACE reads in MiXCR, keeping a single row per CDR3 protein. The data show about 1.6 million distinct CDR3 sequences, with 34% seen just once and 11% held by the top ten. Material for sequencing was blood. The receptors derive from a woman aged 25 to 39 in good health. Each CDR3 is given with its conserved first and last residue. A D gene is named only where the DNA matches it firmly. Size values are once, few and many counts, or a class for expanded clones, and some rows have none.

d_gene: -; abundance: few; v_gene: TRBV5-1; j_gene: TRBJ2-1; CDR3nt: TGCGCCAGCAGCGTTGGACCCAACAATGAGCAGTTCTTC; CDR3aa: CASSVGPNNEQFF
d_gene: TRBD1; abundance: -; v_gene: TRBV6-6; j_gene: TRBJ2-5; CDR3nt: TGTGCCAGCAGCCCTCGGACAGGGATAATCGGAGAGACCCAGTACTTC; CDR3aa: CASSPRTGIIGETQYF
d_gene: TRBD2; abundance: many; v_gene: TRBV30; j_gene: TRBJ2-7; CDR3nt: TGTGCCTGGAGTGTACGGATTAGCGGGTTGTACGAGCAGTACTTC; CDR3aa: CAWSVRISGLYEQYF
d_gene: -; abundance: -; v_gene: TRBV27; j_gene: TRBJ2-3; CDR3nt: TGTGCCAGCAGACTACCCCTCACAGATACGCAGTATTTT; CDR3aa: CASRLPLTDTQYF
d_gene: -; abundance: few; v_gene: TRBV7-9; j_gene: TRBJ2-7; CDR3nt: TGTGCCAGCCTACCGGCCGGGTCTTCTGATCTGAACGAGCAGTACTTC; CDR3aa: CASLPAGSSDLNEQYF
d_gene: TRBD2; abundance: -; v_gene: TRBV2; j_gene: TRBJ2-5; CDR3nt: TGTGCCAGCAGTGATCGAGCGGGAAGAGTACAAGAGACCCAGTACTTC; CDR3aa: CASSDRAGRVQETQYF
d_gene: -; abundance: -; v_gene: TRBV6-2/TRBV6-3; j_gene: TRBJ1-1; CDR3nt: TGTGCCAGCGGGCAGACAGGCGGTTCCACTGAAGCTTTCTTT; CDR3aa: CASGQTGGSTEAFF
d_gene: TRBD2; abundance: -; v_gene: TRBV6-1; j_gene: TRBJ2-5; CDR3nt: TGTGCCAGCAGTGAACCTAGCGGGAGTGGGGAGACCCAGTACTTC; CDR3aa: CASSEPSGSGETQYF
d_gene: -; abundance: few; v_gene: TRBV7-2; j_gene: TRBJ2-7; CDR3nt: TGTGCCAGCAGCTTAATAAGGGCCCACCGCTACGAGCAGTACTTC; CDR3aa: CASSLIRAHRYEQYF
d_gene: TRBD2; abundance: few; v_gene: TRBV4-1; j_gene: TRBJ2-7; CDR3nt: TGCGCCAGCAGCCAGGGACTAGTCCGCCGGGATTTGGACGAGCAGTACTTC; CDR3aa: CASSQGLVRRDLDEQYF
d_gene: -; abundance: few; v_gene: TRBV7-3; j_gene: TRBJ2-3; CDR3nt: TGTGCCAGCAGCTTTACCACTGGAGATACGCAGTATTTT; CDR3aa: CASSFTTGDTQYF
d_gene: -; abundance: once; v_gene: TRBV5-4; j_gene: TRBJ1-6; CDR3nt: TGTGCCAGCAGAGAACAGGGTAACTCCTATAATTCACCCCTCCACTTT; CDR3aa: CASREQGNSYNSPLHF
d_gene: -; abundance: -; v_gene: TRBV9; j_gene: TRBJ2-1; CDR3nt: TGTGCCAGCAGCGTAGAGGTGGGGGGTTCCTACAATGAGCAGTTCTTC; CDR3aa: CASSVEVGGSYNEQFF
d_gene: -; abundance: many; v_gene: TRBV4-1; j_gene: TRBJ2-3; CDR3nt: TGCGCCAGCAGCCAAGATGTCCAATACACAGATACGCAGTATTTT; CDR3aa: CASSQDVQYTDTQYF
d_gene: TRBD1; abundance: once; v_gene: TRBV28; j_gene: TRBJ2-7; CDR3nt: TGTGCCAGCAGGCGGGACAGGGGGTTCTACGAGCAGTACTTC; CDR3aa: CASRRDRGFYEQYF
d_gene: -; abundance: -; v_gene: TRBV6-2/TRBV6-3; j_gene: TRBJ1-5; CDR3nt: TGTGCCAGCACTACCCGGGACGGTGCTTATAGCAATCAGCCCCAGCATTTT; CDR3aa: CASTTRDGAYSNQPQHF
d_gene: -; abundance: -; v_gene: TRBV6-1; j_gene: TRBJ2-3; CDR3nt: TGTGCCAGCAGTGAAAAATACTTTGATACGCAGTATTTT; CDR3aa: CASSEKYFDTQYF
d_gene: -; abundance: -; v_gene: TRBV29-1; j_gene: TRBJ2-2; CDR3nt: TGCAGCGTTGATCAGAGCTCTGACGGGGAGCTGTTTTTT; CDR3aa: CSVDQSSDGELFF
d_gene: -; abundance: few; v_gene: TRBV24-1; j_gene: TRBJ2-1; CDR3nt: TGTGCCACCAGTGATTTGGGTGCATACAATGAGCAGTTCTTC; CDR3aa: CATSDLGAYNEQFF
d_gene: -; abundance: few; v_gene: TRBV9; j_gene: TRBJ2-1; CDR3nt: TGTGCCAGCAGCGAGGGCCCAAGGGGGGGTGAGCAGTTCTTC; CDR3aa: CASSEGPRGGEQFF
d_gene: TRBD1; abundance: few; v_gene: TRBV7-9; j_gene: TRBJ2-7; CDR3nt: TGTGCCAGCAGCTTCGGACAGGGCGATAAGTGCGAGCAGTACTTC; CDR3aa: CASSFGQGDKCEQYF
d_gene: -; abundance: -; v_gene: TRBV4-2; j_gene: TRBJ1-4; CDR3nt: TGTGCCAGCAGCCAAGATAGTGCGGGGGGCGAAAAACTGTTTTTT; CDR3aa: CASSQDSAGGEKLFF
d_gene: TRBD2; abundance: -; v_gene: TRBV6-1; j_gene: TRBJ2-7; CDR3nt: TGTGCCAGCATCGGGGGGATGGCAGGAGGCTCCTACGAGCAGTACTTC; CDR3aa: CASIGGMAGGSYEQYF
d_gene: -; abundance: few; v_gene: TRBV6-6; j_gene: TRBJ1-2; CDR3nt: TGTGCCAGCAGTTCCGGACCCCCACATGGCTACACCTTC; CDR3aa: CASSSGPPHGYTF
d_gene: TRBD1; abundance: once; v_gene: TRBV4-1; j_gene: TRBJ2-7; CDR3nt: TGCGCCGGCAGCCAAGATCCGGGTCATATAGTGGGACAGGGCTACGAGCAGTACTTC; CDR3aa: CAGSQDPGHIVGQGYEQYF
d_gene: TRBD2; abundance: few; v_gene: TRBV27; j_gene: TRBJ2-7; CDR3nt: TGTGCCAGCAGTTTCGGGACTAGCGAGTACGAGCAGTACTTC; CDR3aa: CASSFGTSEYEQYF
d_gene: -; abundance: -; v_gene: TRBV12-3/TRBV12-4; j_gene: TRBJ1-2; CDR3nt: TGTGCCAGCAGTGGAGGACAGCTGTTGGGCTACACCTTC; CDR3aa: CASSGGQLLGYTF
d_gene: -; abundance: -; v_gene: TRBV5-1; j_gene: TRBJ2-5; CDR3nt: TGCGCCAGCACCTTGGAAGGGTTACAAGAGACCCAGTACTTC; CDR3aa: CASTLEGLQETQYF
d_gene: TRBD2; abundance: few; v_gene: TRBV27; j_gene: TRBJ2-5; CDR3nt: TGTGCCAGCAAAAGTTACGAGACTGGGCGGGGGTTAGAGACCCAGTACTTC; CDR3aa: CASKSYETGRGLETQYF
d_gene: TRBD1; abundance: -; v_gene: TRBV24-1; j_gene: TRBJ1-2; CDR3nt: TGTGCCACCAGTGATCGGGACAGGGGGAAGGGCTACACCTTC; CDR3aa: CATSDRDRGKGYTF
d_gene: -; abundance: -; v_gene: TRBV7-9; j_gene: TRBJ1-4; CDR3nt: TGTGCCAGCAGCCAACCGCGAGGAGGGACGGAGGCTTTTACTAATGAAAAACTGTTTTTT; CDR3aa: CASSQPRGGTEAFTNEKLFF
d_gene: -; abundance: -; v_gene: TRBV29-1; j_gene: TRBJ1-2; CDR3nt: TGCAGCGTCGGGGACGGAAAAGTTAACTATGGCTACACCTTC; CDR3aa: CSVGDGKVNYGYTF
d_gene: TRBD1; abundance: -; v_gene: TRBV6-6; j_gene: TRBJ1-1; CDR3nt: TGTGCCAGCAGTTCCCGCAGGACAGGGCCGAACACTGAAGCTTTCTTT; CDR3aa: CASSSRRTGPNTEAFF
d_gene: -; abundance: few; v_gene: TRBV6-2/TRBV6-3; j_gene: TRBJ2-2; CDR3nt: TGTGCCAGCAGCCAGAGACGGGAGCTGTTTTTT; CDR3aa: CASSQRRELFF